These T cell receptor beta chains were read from a single sample in a study of follicular helper T cells after annual influenza vaccination. Profiled with immunoSEQ multiplex PCR; TCRdb holds only in-frame clones, not every one. The sample shows approximately 11,000 clones, more than 80% of them seen only once. The starting material was CXCR5+ CD38- circulating T follicular helper cells from blood, obtained 7 days after influenza vaccination. Source of these receptors: an adult who received the influenza vaccine. Each CDR3 is given with its conserved first and last residue. D genes are given only for firm matches. Some rows mark clone size as missing; the rest say once, few, many or name a class of expanded clone.

cdr3_aa,cdr3_nt,clone_size,v_call,j_call,d_call
CASSYTGSPYEQYF,TGTGCCAGCAGCTATACAGGGAGCCCCTACGAGCAGTACTTC,-,TRBV5-6,TRBJ2-7,-
CASSLRGKETQYF,TGTGCCAGCAGCTTAAGGGGGAAGGAGACCCAGTACTTC,-,TRBV7-2,TRBJ2-5,-
CASSDLRQGSNQPQHF,TGTGCCAGCAGTGACCTCCGACAGGGGAGCAATCAGCCCCAGCATTTT,once,TRBV6-4,TRBJ1-5,TRBD1
CASSPETDSPTEAFF,TGCGCCAGCAGTCCCGAGACCGACAGTCCCACTGAAGCTTTCTTT,-,TRBV23-1,TRBJ1-1,-
CASSPSEGNTIYF,TGTGCCAGCAGCCCCTCGGAAGGAAACACCATATATTTT,-,TRBV7-6,TRBJ1-3,-
CASSLGQALNTEAFF,TGTGCCAGCAGCTTGGGTCAGGCGCTGAACACTGAAGCTTTCTTT,-,TRBV5-4,TRBJ1-1,-
CASSMGQANQPQHF,TGTGCCAGTAGTATGGGACAGGCAAATCAGCCCCAGCATTTT,-,TRBV19,TRBJ1-5,TRBD1
CASSLYPNGNTEAFF,TGCGCCAGCAGCTTGTACCCGAACGGGAACACTGAAGCTTTCTTT,-,TRBV5-1,TRBJ1-1,-
CASSSSLPGQGNYGYTF,TGTGCCAGCAGCTCCTCCCTACCGGGACAGGGGAACTATGGCTACACCTTC,few,TRBV5-4,TRBJ1-2,TRBD1
CASSLGIAGGEQFF,TGTGCCAGCAGCTTAGGGATAGCGGGGGGGGAGCAGTTCTTC,-,TRBV7-2,TRBJ2-1,TRBD2
CASRYTSNTGELFF,TGTGCCAGCAGGTATACCTCGAACACCGGGGAGCTGTTTTTT,-,TRBV2,TRBJ2-2,-
CASSYSGGSSYEQYF,TGTGCCAGCAGTTACTCGGGGGGGTCGTCCTACGAGCAGTACTTC,once,TRBV6-6,TRBJ2-7,TRBD2
CASSEVLKGGNEQYF,TGTGCCAGCAGTGAAGTTCTCAAGGGGGGAAACGAGCAGTACTTC,once,TRBV6-1,TRBJ2-7,-
CASSKTGHGNQPQHF,TGTGCCAGTAGTAAGACAGGGCACGGCAATCAGCCCCAGCATTTT,-,TRBV19,TRBJ1-5,TRBD1
CASRAGGSYGYTF,TGCGCCAGCAGGGCAGGGGGCTCATATGGCTACACCTTC,-,TRBV10-2,TRBJ1-2,TRBD1
CASRDNYGYTF,TGTGCCAGCAGGGATAACTATGGCTACACCTTC,few,TRBV6-6,TRBJ1-2,-
CASSDSYEQYF,TGTGCCAGCAGTGACTCCTACGAGCAGTACTTC,once,TRBV6-4,TRBJ2-7,-
CASSETGTSGVSSYNEQFF,TGTGCCAGCAGTGAAACGGGGACTAGCGGGGTGAGCTCCTACAATGAGCAGTTCTTC,-,TRBV6-1,TRBJ2-1,TRBD2
CASHRGDGYTF,TGTGCCAGCCATCGCGGAGATGGCTACACCTTC,few,TRBV30,TRBJ1-2,-
CASSEPGATLQKLFF,TGTGCCAGCAGTGAGCCGGGAGCGACCTTGCAAAAACTGTTTTTT,once,TRBV6-1,TRBJ1-4,-
CASSWSGQGQYTF,TGTGCCAGCAGTTGGAGCGGGCAGGGACAGTACACCTTC,-,TRBV6-6,TRBJ1-2,TRBD1
CASSWGTGFDEQYF,TGTGCCAGCAGTTGGGGGACAGGCTTTGACGAGCAGTACTTC,-,TRBV6-5,TRBJ2-7,TRBD1
CASASEGNTIYF,TGTGCCAGCGCCTCCGAAGGAAACACCATATATTTT,few,TRBV7-2,TRBJ1-3,-
CASSPSNQPQHF,TGTGCCAGCTCACCATCTAATCAGCCCCAGCATTTT,-,TRBV18,TRBJ1-5,-